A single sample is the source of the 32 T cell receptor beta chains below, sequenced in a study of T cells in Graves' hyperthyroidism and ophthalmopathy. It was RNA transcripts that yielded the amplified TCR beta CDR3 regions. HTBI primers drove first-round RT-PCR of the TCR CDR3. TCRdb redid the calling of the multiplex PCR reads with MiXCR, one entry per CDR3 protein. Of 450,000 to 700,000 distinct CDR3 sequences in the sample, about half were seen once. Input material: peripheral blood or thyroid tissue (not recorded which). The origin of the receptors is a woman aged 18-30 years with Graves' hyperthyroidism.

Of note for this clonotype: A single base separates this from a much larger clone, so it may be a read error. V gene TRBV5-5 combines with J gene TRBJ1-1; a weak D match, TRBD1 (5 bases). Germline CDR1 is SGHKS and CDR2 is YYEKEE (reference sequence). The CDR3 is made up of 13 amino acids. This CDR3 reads CACSPRGRTEAFF. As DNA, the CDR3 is TGTGCCTGCAGCCCTAGGGGAAGGACTGAAGCTTTCTTT. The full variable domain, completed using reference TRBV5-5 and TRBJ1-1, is DAGVTQSPTHLIKTRGQQVTLRCSPISGHKSVSWYQQVLGQGPQFIFQYYEKEERGRGNFPDRFSARQFPNYSSELNVNALLLGDSALYLCACSPRGRTEAFFGQGTRLTVV.

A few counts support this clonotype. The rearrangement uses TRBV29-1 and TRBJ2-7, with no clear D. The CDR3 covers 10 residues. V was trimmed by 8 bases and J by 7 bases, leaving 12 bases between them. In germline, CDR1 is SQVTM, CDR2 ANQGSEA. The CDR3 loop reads CSSSVNEQYF. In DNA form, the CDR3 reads TGCAGCTCTTCGGTCAATGAGCAGTACTTC.

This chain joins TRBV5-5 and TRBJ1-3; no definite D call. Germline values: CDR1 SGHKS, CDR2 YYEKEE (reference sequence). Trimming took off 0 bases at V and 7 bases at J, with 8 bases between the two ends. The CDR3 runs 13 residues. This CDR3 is CASSLAVGNTIYF. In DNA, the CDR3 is TGTGCCAGCAGCTTGGCGGTAGGGAACACCATATATTTT.

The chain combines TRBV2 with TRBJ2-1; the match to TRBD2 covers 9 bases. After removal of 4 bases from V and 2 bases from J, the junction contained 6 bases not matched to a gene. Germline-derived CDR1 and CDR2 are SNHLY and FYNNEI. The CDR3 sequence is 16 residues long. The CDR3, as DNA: TGTGCCAGCAGTGGATCTAGCGGGATGACCTACAATGAGCAGTTCTTC. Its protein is CASSGSSGMTYNEQFF.

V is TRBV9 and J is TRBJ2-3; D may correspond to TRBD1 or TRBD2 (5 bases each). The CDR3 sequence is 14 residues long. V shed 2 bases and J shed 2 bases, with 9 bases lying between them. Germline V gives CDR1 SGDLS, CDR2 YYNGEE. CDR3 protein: CASSVYGTTDTQYF. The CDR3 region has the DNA TGTGCCAGCAGCGTTTATGGGACCACAGATACGCAGTATTTT.

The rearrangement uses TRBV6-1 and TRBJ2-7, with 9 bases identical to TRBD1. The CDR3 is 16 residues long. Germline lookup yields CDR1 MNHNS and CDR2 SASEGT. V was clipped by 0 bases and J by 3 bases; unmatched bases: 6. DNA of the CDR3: TGTGCCAGCAGTGAAGCGCCGGGACAGGGTAACTACGAGCAGTACTTC. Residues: CASSEAPGQGNYEQYF.

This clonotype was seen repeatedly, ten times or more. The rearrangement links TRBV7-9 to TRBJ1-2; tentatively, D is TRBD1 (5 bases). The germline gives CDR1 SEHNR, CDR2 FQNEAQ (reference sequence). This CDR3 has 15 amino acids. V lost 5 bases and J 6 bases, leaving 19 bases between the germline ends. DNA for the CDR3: TGTGCCAGCAGCCGGCACAGGTTGACTATGGATGGCTACACCTTC. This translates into CASSRHRLTMDGYTF.

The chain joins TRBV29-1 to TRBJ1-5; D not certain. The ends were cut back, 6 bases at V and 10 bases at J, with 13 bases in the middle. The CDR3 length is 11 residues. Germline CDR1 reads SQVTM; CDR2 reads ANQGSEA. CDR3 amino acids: CSVGPGGPQHF. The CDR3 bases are TGCAGCGTGGGCCCGGGTGGTCCCCAGCATTTT.

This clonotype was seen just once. CDR3: CSVEWLLRDRGQVEQFF. The CDR3 DNA follows: TGCAGCGTTGAGTGGTTATTACGAGACAGGGGGCAAGTTGAGCAGTTCTTC. The genes are TRBV29-1 and TRBJ2-1, with TRBD1 identical over 10 bases. This CDR3 has 17 amino acids. The germline V gene encodes CDR1 SQVTM and CDR2 ANQGSEA. The trim removed 3 bases at V and 9 bases at J, leaving 17 bases unmatched.

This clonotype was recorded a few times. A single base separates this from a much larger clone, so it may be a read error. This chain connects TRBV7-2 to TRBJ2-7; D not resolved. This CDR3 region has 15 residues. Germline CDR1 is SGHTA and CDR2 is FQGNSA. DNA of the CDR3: TGTGCCAGCAGCCCAGAGGAGCAGGCTCTATACGAGCAGTGCTTC. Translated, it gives CASSPEEQALYEQCF.

The CDR3 nucleotides read TGTGCCAGCAGCTTAGCGGGACAGGGGACAAGTTATGGCTACACCTTC. Translating gives CASSLAGQGTSYGYTF. The chain joins TRBV14 to TRBJ1-2, with TRBD1 identical over 10 bases. This CDR3 comprises 16 residues. The germline gives CDR1 SGHDN, CDR2 FVKESK. V was clipped by 5 bases and J by 5 bases; unmatched bases: 11.

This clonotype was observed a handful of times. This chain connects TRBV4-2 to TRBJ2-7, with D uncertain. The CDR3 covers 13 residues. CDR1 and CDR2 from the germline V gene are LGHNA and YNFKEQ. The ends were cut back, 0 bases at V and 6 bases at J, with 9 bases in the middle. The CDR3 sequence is CASSQDQGSEQYF. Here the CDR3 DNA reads TGTGCCAGCAGCCAAGATCAAGGGTCCGAGCAGTACTTC.

The CDR3 nucleotides are TGTGCCAGCAGCGTAGCTAGCGGGAATTCACCCCTCCACTTT. Translating gives CASSVASGNSPLHF. This sequence joins TRBV9 and TRBJ1-6; D is undetermined. Germline V gene lookup returns CDR1 SGDLS and CDR2 YYNGEE. CDR3 length: 14 residues. Trimming stripped 0 bases from V and 7 bases from J, with 8 bases between.

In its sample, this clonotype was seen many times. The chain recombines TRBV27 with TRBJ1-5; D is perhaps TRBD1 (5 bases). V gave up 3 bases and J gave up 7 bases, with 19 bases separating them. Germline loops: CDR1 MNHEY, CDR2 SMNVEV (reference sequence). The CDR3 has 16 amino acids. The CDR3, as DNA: TGTGCCAGCAGTTTGGTGGGCAGGGAGGGAGGACAGCCCCAGCATTTT. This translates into CASSLVGREGGQPQHF.

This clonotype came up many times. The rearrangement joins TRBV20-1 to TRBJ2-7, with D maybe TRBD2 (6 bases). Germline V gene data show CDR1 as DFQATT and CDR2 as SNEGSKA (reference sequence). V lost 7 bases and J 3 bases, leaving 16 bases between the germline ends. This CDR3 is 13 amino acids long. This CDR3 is CSVSGTSHYEQYF. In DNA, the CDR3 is TGCAGTGTGTCTGGGACTTCCCACTACGAGCAGTACTTC.

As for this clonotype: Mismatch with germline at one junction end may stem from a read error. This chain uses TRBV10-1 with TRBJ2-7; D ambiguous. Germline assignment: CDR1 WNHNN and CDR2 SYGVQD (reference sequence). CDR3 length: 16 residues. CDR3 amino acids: CASSFGLGRSPYEQYF. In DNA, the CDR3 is TGTGCCAGCAGCTTTGGTTTGGGTCGGAGCCCCTACGAGCAGTACTTC.

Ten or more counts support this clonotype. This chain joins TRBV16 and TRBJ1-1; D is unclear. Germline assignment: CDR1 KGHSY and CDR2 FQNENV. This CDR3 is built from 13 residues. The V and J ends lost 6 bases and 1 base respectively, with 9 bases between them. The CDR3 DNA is TGTGCCAGCAGAGCGGACGGGAACACTGAAGCTTTCTTT. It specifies CASRADGNTEAFF. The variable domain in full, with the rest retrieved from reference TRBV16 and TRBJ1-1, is GEEVAQTPKHLVRGEGQKAKLYCAPIKGHSYVFWYQQVLKNEFKFLISFQNENVFDETGMPKERFSAKCLPNSPCSLEIQATKLEDSAVYFCASRADGNTEAFFGQGTRLTVV.

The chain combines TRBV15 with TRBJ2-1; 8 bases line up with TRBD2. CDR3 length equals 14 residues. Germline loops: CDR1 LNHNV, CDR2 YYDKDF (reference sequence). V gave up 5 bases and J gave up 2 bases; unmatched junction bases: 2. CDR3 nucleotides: TGTGCCACCAGCCCGGGACTAGCCTACAATGAGCAGTTCTTC. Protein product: CATSPGLAYNEQFF.

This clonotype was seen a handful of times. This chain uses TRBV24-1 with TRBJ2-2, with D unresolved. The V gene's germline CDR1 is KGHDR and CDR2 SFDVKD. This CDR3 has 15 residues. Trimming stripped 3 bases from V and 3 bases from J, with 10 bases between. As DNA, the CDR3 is TGTGCCACCAGTGATCAACACGGTGACACCGGGGAGCTGTTTTTT. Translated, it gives CATSDQHGDTGELFF.

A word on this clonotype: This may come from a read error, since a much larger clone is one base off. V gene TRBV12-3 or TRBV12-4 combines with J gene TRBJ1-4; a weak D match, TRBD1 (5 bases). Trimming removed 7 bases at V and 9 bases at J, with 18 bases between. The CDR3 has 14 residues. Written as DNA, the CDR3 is TGTGCCAGCAAAGACCGGGACCCCAATAAAAAACTGTTTTTT. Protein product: CASKDRDPNKKLFF.

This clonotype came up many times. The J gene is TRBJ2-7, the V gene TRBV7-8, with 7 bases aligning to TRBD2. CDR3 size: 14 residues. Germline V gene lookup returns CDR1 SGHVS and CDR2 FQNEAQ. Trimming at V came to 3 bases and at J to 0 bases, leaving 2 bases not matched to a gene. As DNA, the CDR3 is TGTGCCAGCAGCTTGGGGACTAACTCCTACGAGCAGTACTTC. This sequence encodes CASSLGTNSYEQYF.

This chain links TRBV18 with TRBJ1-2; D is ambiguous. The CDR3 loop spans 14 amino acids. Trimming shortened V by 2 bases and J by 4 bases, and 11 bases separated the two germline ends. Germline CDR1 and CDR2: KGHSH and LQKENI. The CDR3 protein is CASSPDREIYGYTF. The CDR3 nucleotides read TGTGCCAGCTCACCAGATCGGGAAATCTATGGCTACACCTTC.

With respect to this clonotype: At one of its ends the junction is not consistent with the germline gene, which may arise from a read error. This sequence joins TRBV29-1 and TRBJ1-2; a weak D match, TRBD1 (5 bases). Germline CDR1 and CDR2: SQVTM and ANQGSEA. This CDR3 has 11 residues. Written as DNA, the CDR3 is TGCAGTGTTGGGGGTATATATGGCTACACCTTC. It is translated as CSVGGIYGYTF.

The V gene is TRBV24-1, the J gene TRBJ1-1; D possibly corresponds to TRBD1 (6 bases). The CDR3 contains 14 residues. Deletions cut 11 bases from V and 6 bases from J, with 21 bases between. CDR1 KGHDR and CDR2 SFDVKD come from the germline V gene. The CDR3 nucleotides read TGTGCCAGCTCTCAAAACCTACAGGGTCCTGAAGCTTTCTTT. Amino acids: CASSQNLQGPEAFF.

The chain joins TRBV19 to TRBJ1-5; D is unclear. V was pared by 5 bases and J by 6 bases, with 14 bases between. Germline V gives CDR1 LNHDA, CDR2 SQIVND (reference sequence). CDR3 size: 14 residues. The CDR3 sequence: CASSVPVKGQPQHF. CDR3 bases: TGTGCCAGTAGTGTCCCGGTAAAGGGTCAGCCCCAGCATTTT.

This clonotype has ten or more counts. In DNA, the CDR3 is TGTGCCAGTAGTCCCGACAGGGCTCCTGGGGCCAACGTCCTGACTTTC. It is translated as CASSPDRAPGANVLTF. V gene TRBV19 combines with J gene TRBJ2-6, with 7 bases aligning to TRBD1. Germline values: CDR1 LNHDA, CDR2 SQIVND (reference sequence). V lost 5 bases and J lost 2; bases outside the gene matches: 6. The CDR3 is 16 amino acids. The full variable domain, its missing parts supplied by reference TRBV19 and TRBJ2-6, is DGGITQSPKYLFRKEGQNVTLSCEQNLNHDAMYWYRQDPGQGLRLIYYSQIVNDFQKGDIAEGYSVSREKKESFPLTVTSAQKNPTAFYLCASSPDRAPGANVLTFGAGSRLTVL.

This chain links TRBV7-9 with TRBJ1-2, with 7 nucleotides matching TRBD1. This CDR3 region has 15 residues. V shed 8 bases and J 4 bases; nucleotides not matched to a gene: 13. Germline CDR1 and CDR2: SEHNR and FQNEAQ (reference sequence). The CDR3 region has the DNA TGTGCCAGCTCACCAGTCCGCAGGGGGACCTATGGCTACACCTTC. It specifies CASSPVRRGTYGYTF. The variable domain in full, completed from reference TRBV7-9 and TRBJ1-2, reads DTGVSQNPRHKITKRGQNVTFRCDPISEHNRLYWYRQTLGQGPEFLTYFQNEAQLEKSRLLSDRFSAERPKGSFSTLEIQRTEQGDSAMYLCASSPVRRGTYGYTFGSGTRLTVV.

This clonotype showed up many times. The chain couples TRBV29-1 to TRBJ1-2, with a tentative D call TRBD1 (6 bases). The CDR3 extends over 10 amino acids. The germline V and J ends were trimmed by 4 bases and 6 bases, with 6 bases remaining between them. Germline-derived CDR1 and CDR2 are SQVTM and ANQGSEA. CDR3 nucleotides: TGCAGCGTTGGACAGGATGGCTACACCTTC. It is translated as CSVGQDGYTF.

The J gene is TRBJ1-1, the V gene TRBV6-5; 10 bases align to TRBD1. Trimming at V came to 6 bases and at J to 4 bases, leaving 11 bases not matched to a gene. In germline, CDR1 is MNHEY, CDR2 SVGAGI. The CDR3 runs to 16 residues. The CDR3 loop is CASSRQGTGAGTEAFF. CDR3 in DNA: TGTGCCAGCAGCCGACAGGGGACAGGGGCGGGCACTGAAGCTTTCTTT.

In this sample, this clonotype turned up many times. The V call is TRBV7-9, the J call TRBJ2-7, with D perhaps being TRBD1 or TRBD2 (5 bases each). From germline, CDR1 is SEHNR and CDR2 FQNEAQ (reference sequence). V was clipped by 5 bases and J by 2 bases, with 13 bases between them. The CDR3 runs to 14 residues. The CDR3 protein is CASSREGTPYEQYF. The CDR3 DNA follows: TGTGCCAGCAGCAGAGAAGGGACGCCCTACGAGCAGTACTTC.

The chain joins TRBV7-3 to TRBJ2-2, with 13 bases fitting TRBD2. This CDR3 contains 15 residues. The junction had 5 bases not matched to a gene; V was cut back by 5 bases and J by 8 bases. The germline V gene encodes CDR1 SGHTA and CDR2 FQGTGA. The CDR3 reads CASSQLAGGSGELFF. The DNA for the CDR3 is TGTGCCAGCAGCCAACTAGCGGGAGGGTCGGGGGAGCTGTTTTTT. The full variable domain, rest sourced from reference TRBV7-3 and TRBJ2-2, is GAGVSQTPSNKVTEKGKYVELRCDPISGHTALYWYRQSLGQGPEFLIYFQGTGAADDSGLPNDRFFAVRPEGSVSTLKIQRTERGDSAVYLCASSQLAGGSGELFFGEGSRLTVL.

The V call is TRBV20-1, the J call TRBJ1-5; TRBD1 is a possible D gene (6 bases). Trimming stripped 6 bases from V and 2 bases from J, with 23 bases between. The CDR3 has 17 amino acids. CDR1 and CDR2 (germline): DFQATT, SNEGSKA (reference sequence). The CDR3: CSAPPRGGAMGNQPQHF. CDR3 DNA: TGCAGTGCCCCTCCTAGGGGGGGGGCGATGGGCAATCAGCCCCAGCATTTT.